These 26 T cell receptor beta chains were sequenced from one sample in a study of blood T cell repertoires in COVID-19. Sequenced by immunoSEQ multiplex PCR; TCRdb stores in-frame clones only, minus some. Among some 73,000 clones, roughly 85% were seen once, and the ten largest hold 9.6%. Sequencing used peripheral blood. These TCRs come from a man aged 45-65 years with COVID-19, enrolled during active disease.

This clone was seen ten or more times. The gene calls are TRBV2 and TRBJ2-7; D might be TRBD1 (7 bases). The germline CDR1 and CDR2 sequences are SNHLY and FYNNEI. V lost 3 bases and J 4 bases, leaving 16 bases between the germline ends. The CDR3 is made up of 15 amino acids. CDR3 bases: TGTGCCAGCAGTGAGATGCCAGGGGGAGGATACGAGCAGTACTTC. Translation: CASSEMPGGGYEQYF.

The rearrangement links TRBV27 to TRBJ1-2; TRBD1 aligns across 9 bases. The junction had 8 bases not matched to a gene; V was cut back by 5 bases and J by 4 bases. The CDR3 extends over 15 amino acids. Germline CDR1 MNHEY, CDR2 SMNVEV (reference sequence). CDR3 DNA sequence: TGTGCCAGCAGTCCCGGACAGGGGATCATCTATGGCTACACCTTC. Its translation is CASSPGQGIIYGYTF.

CDR3 DNA sequence: TGTGCCACCCAGACTAGCGTCACCGGGGAGCTGTTTTTT. Translated: CATQTSVTGELFF. The chain links TRBV24-1 to TRBJ2-2; 8 bases agree with TRBD2. Germline V gene lookup returns CDR1 KGHDR and CDR2 SFDVKD. The CDR3 contains 13 residues. The V gene end was trimmed by 9 bases and the J gene end by 4 bases; junction bases not matched to a gene: 3.

CDR3 in DNA: TGTGCCAGCAGTTTATCGAAGGGAGAACAGTTCTACGAGCAGTACTTC. This codes for CASSLSKGEQFYEQYF. This chain uses TRBV27 with TRBJ2-7, with a weak D call TRBD2 (5 bases). CDR1 MNHEY and CDR2 SMNVEV come from the germline V gene (reference sequence). CDR3 length equals 16 residues. V was cut by 0 bases and J by 3 bases, with 15 bases left in between.

This clone was seen a handful of times. The chain uses TRBV9 and TRBJ2-2; TRBD2 is a possible D gene (6 bases). Germline CDR1 reads SGDLS; CDR2 reads YYNGEE. Trimming removed 5 bases from V and 1 base from J, with 12 bases in between. The CDR3 has 15 residues. In nucleotides, the CDR3 is TGTGCCAGCAGACTAGGACTACGGAACACCGGGGAGCTGTTTTTT. This translates into CASRLGLRNTGELFF.

This chain joins TRBV7-2 and TRBJ2-5, with D tentatively TRBD1 (7 bases). CDR3 length equals 14 residues. V was trimmed by 5 bases and J by 1 base, leaving 11 bases between them. The germline gives CDR1 SGHTA, CDR2 FQGNSA. CDR3 sequence (DNA): TGTGCCAGCAGCCGCAGGGGGGCCCAAGAGACCCAGTACTTC. Translating gives CASSRRGAQETQYF.

The V and J genes are TRBV2 and TRBJ2-7; 8 bases fit TRBD1. CDR3 size: 12 residues. CDR1 and CDR2 from the germline V gene are SNHLY and FYNNEI. After removal of 8 bases from V and 2 bases from J, the junction contained 2 bases not matched to a gene. CDR3 nucleotide sequence: TGTGCCAGCGGACAGGGCCCCTACGAGCAGTACTTC. Its translation: CASGQGPYEQYF.

The genes are TRBV29-1 and TRBJ2-1, with D possibly being TRBD1 (5 bases). Germline V CDR1 and CDR2: SQVTM, ANQGSEA. V was cut by 7 bases and J by 0 bases, with 13 bases left in between. The CDR3 is made up of 14 amino acids. DNA of the CDR3: TGCAGCGCCCAGGGTTTAATCTCCTACAATGAGCAGTTCTTC. Translating it yields CSAQGLISYNEQFF.

The chain links TRBV11-2 to TRBJ2-1, with a weak D call TRBD2 (5 bases). Germline V gene data show CDR1 as SGHAT and CDR2 as FQNNGV. The CDR3 length is 12 residues. V lost 5 bases, J lost 11 bases, and 13 bases lay in between. The CDR3 is CASSPRRRQQFF. The CDR3 DNA follows: TGTGCCAGCAGCCCCCGTCGGAGGCAGCAGTTCTTC.

The chain recombines TRBV25-1 with TRBJ1-1; 8 positions match TRBD1. The V gene's germline CDR1 is MGHDK and CDR2 SYGVNS. There are 15 residues in the CDR3. The V segment lost 3 bases and the J segment 5 bases; nucleotides outside the gene matches: 8. CDR3 DNA: TGTGCCAGCAGTGATACCCGGACAGGGCTGACTGAAGCTTTCTTT. This gives the protein CASSDTRTGLTEAFF.

The genes are TRBV7-2 and TRBJ2-3, with 7 bases that match TRBD1. This CDR3 region has 13 residues. Trimming cost V 6 bases and J 0 bases; bases outside gene matches: 0. CDR1 is SGHTA and CDR2 is FQGNSA in the germline V gene. In nucleotides, the CDR3 is TGTGCCAGCAGGGACAGGAGCACAGATACGCAGTATTTT. It yields the protein CASRDRSTDTQYF. The variable domain in full, with the rest retrieved from reference TRBV7-2 and TRBJ2-3, is GAGVSQSPSNKVTEKGKDVELRCDPISGHTALYWYRQSLGQGLEFLIYFQGNSAPDKSGLPSDRFSAERTGGSVSTLTIQRTQQEDSAVYLCASRDRSTDTQYFGPGTRLTVL.

The chain recombines TRBV6-5 with TRBJ1-5; 7 bases line up with TRBD1. Trimming cost V 8 bases and J 1 base; bases outside gene matches: 5. The CDR3 has 14 amino acids. Germline values: CDR1 MNHEY, CDR2 SVGAGI. The CDR3 sequence is CASEEGASNQPQHF. Here the CDR3 DNA reads TGTGCCAGCGAGGAGGGGGCGAGCAATCAGCCCCAGCATTTT.

This clone came up once. The chain is built from TRBV2 and TRBJ1-4, with D possibly matching TRBD1 (5 bases). Germline loops: CDR1 SNHLY, CDR2 FYNNEI. V lost 6 bases to trimming and J lost 4 bases, with 21 bases between them. This CDR3 contains 17 residues. The CDR3 coding sequence is TGTGCCAGCAGGCCGACAGCTTCTAGAGGTCTTAATGAAAAACTGTTTTTT. Translating it yields CASRPTASRGLNEKLFF. Drawing the rest from reference TRBV2 and TRBJ1-4, the complete variable domain is EPEVTQTPSHQVTQMGQEVILRCVPISNHLYFYWYRQILGQKVEFLVSFYNNEISEKSEIFDDQFSVERPDGSNFTLKIRSTKLEDSAMYFCASRPTASRGLNEKLFFGSGTQLSVL.

The chain carries TRBV24-1 and TRBJ1-1; TRBD1 agrees at 7 bases. Trimming at V came to 10 bases and at J to 0 bases, leaving 4 bases not matched to a gene. This CDR3 spans 13 amino acids. Germline lookup yields CDR1 KGHDR and CDR2 SFDVKD. The CDR3 DNA reads TGTGCCACATCACAGGGGCTGAACACTGAAGCTTTCTTT. Its translation: CATSQGLNTEAFF.

The chain carries TRBV4-3 and TRBJ1-4; D uncertain. The germline V gene encodes CDR1 LGHNA and CDR2 YSLEER. V was pared by 4 bases and J by 5 bases, with 14 bases between. This CDR3 has 15 residues. The CDR3 nucleotides are TGCGCCAGCAGCCCCCTGGTCCGGGGAAATGAAAAACTGTTTTTT. Its translation: CASSPLVRGNEKLFF.

The chain employs TRBV30 and TRBJ1-5; no definite D call. Germline V gives CDR1 GTSNPN, CDR2 SVGIG (reference sequence). V was trimmed by 1 base and J by 6 bases, leaving 10 bases between them. This CDR3 has 13 residues. The CDR3: CAWSGTGPQPQHF. CDR3 in DNA: TGTGCCTGGAGTGGGACTGGACCTCAGCCCCAGCATTTT.

This chain connects TRBV5-4 to TRBJ2-5; TRBD1 agrees at 7 bases. Germline lookup yields CDR1 SGHNT and CDR2 YYREEE (reference sequence). The CDR3 sequence is 16 residues long. The V and J ends lost 0 bases and 5 bases, in that order; junction bases with no gene match: 10. Here the CDR3 reads CASSLDPGGRGETQYF. DNA of the CDR3: TGTGCCAGCAGCTTGGACCCAGGGGGTCGAGGGGAGACCCAGTACTTC.

The V and J genes are TRBV27 and TRBJ1-3; 9 bases map to TRBD1. V shed 6 bases and J 4 bases; nucleotides not matched to a gene: 1. CDR3 length: 13 amino acids. CDR1 and CDR2 from the germline V gene are MNHEY and SMNVEV (reference sequence). CDR3 DNA sequence: TGTGCCAGCAGACAGGGGGCCGGAAACACCATATATTTT. Its translation: CASRQGAGNTIYF.

This clone has a single count. CDR3 region: CASSPVGGGPRNTIYF. CDR3 coding DNA: TGTGCCAGCAGCCCGGTGGGGGGGGGACCAAGAAACACCATATATTTT. The gene calls are TRBV7-8 and TRBJ1-3; D might be TRBD1 (5 bases). The CDR3 loop spans 16 amino acids. Trimming pared 5 bases from V and 5 bases from J, leaving 19 bases between. Germline V lookup: CDR1 SGHVS, CDR2 FQNEAQ.

This sequence joins TRBV28 and TRBJ1-2; D is possibly TRBD1 (6 bases). Germline V gene data show CDR1 as MDHEN and CDR2 as SYDVKM. The CDR3 contains 13 residues. Trimming pared 6 bases from V and 3 bases from J, leaving 11 bases between. CDR3 bases: TGTGCCAGCAGGTCAGGGGTGGACTATGGCTACACCTTC. Translating gives CASRSGVDYGYTF.

The chain carries TRBV2 and TRBJ1-1, with TRBD1 as a possible D gene (5 bases). This CDR3 region has 13 residues. Per the germline V gene, CDR1 is SNHLY and CDR2 is FYNNEI. V lost 8 bases, J lost 1 base, and 11 bases lay in between. DNA of the CDR3: TGTGCCAGCGTAACTCAGGGGAACACTGAAGCTTTCTTT. Protein product: CASVTQGNTEAFF. Combining the CDR3 with reference TRBV2 and TRBJ1-1 gives the whole variable domain EPEVTQTPSHQVTQMGQEVILRCVPISNHLYFYWYRQILGQKVEFLVSFYNNEISEKSEIFDDQFSVERPDGSNFTLKIRSTKLEDSAMYFCASVTQGNTEAFFGQGTRLTVV.

In nucleotides, the CDR3 is TGTGCCATCAGTGGTACTAGCGGGAGGGCCCCGGAGACCCAGTACTTC. Amino acid sequence: CAISGTSGRAPETQYF. The chain combines TRBV10-3 with TRBJ2-5; 13 bases match TRBD2. Germline V lookup: CDR1 ENHRY, CDR2 SYGVKD. With 4 bases clipped from V and 5 bases from J, the junction kept 7 bases outside the gene matches. This CDR3 contains 16 residues.

This clone has just a few counts. J is TRBJ2-3 and V is TRBV6-5, with D possibly TRBD2 on 5 matching bases. With 8 bases removed from V and 0 bases from J, the gap between germline ends came to 9 bases. This CDR3 has 13 residues. The germline gives CDR1 MNHEY, CDR2 SVGAGI. The CDR3 region has the DNA TGTGCCAGCTGGACTCGCAGCACAGATACGCAGTATTTT. Residues: CASWTRSTDTQYF.

This clone has just one count. V is TRBV5-5 and J is TRBJ1-5; D might be TRBD1 (6 bases). Germline values: CDR1 SGHKS, CDR2 YYEKEE (reference sequence). V was shortened by 0 bases and J by 8 bases, with 15 bases between the two germline ends. The CDR3 length is 15 residues. CDR3 DNA: TGTGCCAGCAGCTTGGAAGGGGGAAGTGGTGAGCCCCAGCATTTT. It translates to CASSLEGGSGEPQHF.

The genes are TRBV4-1 and TRBJ2-5; TRBD2 might be the D (6 bases). From germline, CDR1 is MGHRA and CDR2 YSYEKL. The ends were cut back, 2 bases at V and 4 bases at J, with 17 bases in the middle. This CDR3 region has 16 residues. Written as DNA, the CDR3 is TGCGCCAGCAGCCAAACGGGACTCTCCCCTTCAGAGACCCAGTACTTC. Translation: CASSQTGLSPSETQYF.

The chain couples TRBV2 to TRBJ1-2; the D gene is possibly TRBD1 (5 bases). The CDR3 runs 17 residues. Germline assignment: CDR1 SNHLY and CDR2 FYNNEI. V gave up 7 bases and J gave up 0 bases, with 21 bases separating them. The CDR3 reads CASTLTTRGDPNYGYTF. The DNA for the CDR3 is TGTGCCAGCACCTTGACCACTCGGGGGGATCCTAACTATGGCTACACCTTC.